The clone carrying this TCR beta chain was counted many times. Its antigen is unknown. Germline CDR1 reads MNHNY; CDR2 reads SVGAGI (reference sequence). The CDR3 is made up of 15 amino acids. V dropped 0 bases and J dropped 4 bases, with 12 bases sitting between them. Constant-region reverse primers amplified full-length variable regions, followed by semi-nested Nested Universal Primer A PCR. TCRdb re-called the 5' RACE reads through MiXCR, storing one row per CDR3 protein. The table includes roughly 13,000 distinct CDR3 sequences, around a quarter detected once. Broader study findings: The TCR gene usage of tumor memory CD4+ T cells clustered together with blood and lymph node memory CD4+ cells and with lymph node naive CD4+ cells. Greatest tumor Treg TCR overlap was with tumor naive CD4+ cells.

Naive CD4+ T cells were purified with Tregs depleted by CD25. The receptor was derived from a female donor with breast cancer. Sequencing was performed on naive CD4+ T cells sorted from blood. Subset given: naive CD4+ T cells, CD4+CD45RA+CD25-. The J gene is TRBJ1-2, the V gene TRBV6-6, with D perhaps matching TRBD1 (6 bases). The CDR3 region has the DNA TGTGCCAGCAGTTACTCTGGGGGCCGCGCCTATGGCTACACCTTC. Residues: CASSYSGGRAYGYTF.